These 14 T cell receptor beta chains came from one sample sequenced in a study of read filtering for tumor transcriptome and immune sequencing. From about 0.4 ug of RNA, a library with molecular barcoded alpha/delta and beta/gamma adaptors was made. TCRdb re-called the reads with MiXCR, one entry per CDR3 protein. The sample lists tens of thousands of distinct CDR3 sequences, less than 20% occurring once. Sequencing was done on a sample of a population of CD138-negative cells sorted from bone marrow. These receptors were obtained from a donor aged 40 or over with multiple myeloma.

This clonotype has at least ten counts. The chain has TRBV29-1 and TRBJ1-1, with 8 bases aligning to TRBD1. CDR3 length: 11 amino acids. J gave up 4 bases and V 7 bases, and 2 bases lay outside the gene matches. Germline V CDR1 and CDR2: SQVTM, ANQGSEA. DNA of the CDR3: TGCAGCGGACAGGGGCGCACTGAAGCTTTCTTT. Its translation: CSGQGRTEAFF.

This clonotype was recorded at least ten times. The chain has TRBV5-1 and TRBJ2-1; 9 nucleotides agree with TRBD2. Germline values: CDR1 SGHRS, CDR2 YFSETQ. V lost 2 bases to trimming and J lost 2 bases; unmatched junction nucleotides: 17. CDR3 length: 20 residues. The DNA for the CDR3 is TGCGCCAGCAGCTTAACCTCACCGGGACTAGCTTTACCTCCCTACAATGAGCAGTTCTTC. Protein: CASSLTSPGLALPPYNEQFF.

Regarding this clonotype: The likely explanation is a read error, given a far larger clone one base away. As DNA, the CDR3 is TGTGCCAGCAGCTTAGCGCCACAGGGGGAAGGGAACACTAAAGCTTTCTTT. Its translation is CASSLAPQGEGNTKAFF. The V gene is TRBV7-9, the J gene TRBJ1-1; 8 bases agree with TRBD1. Looked up from germline, CDR1 is SEHNR and CDR2 is FQNEAQ (reference sequence). The CDR3 totals 17 residues.

This clonotype occurred many times. The chain uses TRBV10-1 and TRBJ2-3; 11 positions match TRBD2. With V trimmed by 0 bases and J by 8 bases, 1 base remained unmatched. Germline V gene sequence: CDR1 WNHNN, CDR2 SYGVQD (reference sequence). This CDR3 comprises 14 residues. CDR3 bases: TGCGCCAGCAGTGAGTCCCTAGCGGGAGGTACGCAGTATTTT. As protein: CASSESLAGGTQYF.

There are many counts of this clonotype. The rearrangement joins TRBV20-1 to TRBJ2-5, with 9 bases that match TRBD1. Germline CDR1 DFQATT, CDR2 SNEGSKA (reference sequence). The CDR3 extends over 13 amino acids. Trimming took 6 bases from V and 5 from J; bases not matched to a gene: 7. The CDR3 loop reads CSAITGGTETQYF. In nucleotides, the CDR3 is TGCAGTGCGATAACAGGGGGCACGGAGACCCAGTACTTC.

The rearrangement joins TRBV7-2 to TRBJ1-2; D is unclear. V lost 2 bases and J lost 3, with 4 bases in between. Germline values: CDR1 SGHTA, CDR2 FQGNSA. The CDR3 covers 12 residues. The CDR3 here is CASSLPDYGYTF. The CDR3 DNA reads TGTGCCAGCAGCTTACCAGACTATGGCTACACCTTC.

The table lists this clonotype with a few counts. This chain joins TRBV20-1 and TRBJ2-5; maybe TRBD2 (6 bases). The CDR3 consists of 12 residues. The V gene lost 2 bases and the J gene lost 6 bases, with 10 bases spanning the gap. CDR1 is DFQATT, CDR2 SNEGSKA, per germline (reference sequence). The CDR3 DNA reads TGCAGTGCTAGACCCGGGAGTCAGACCCAGTACTTC. Translating gives CSARPGSQTQYF.

This clonotype was recorded many times. The chain uses TRBV7-2 and TRBJ2-1, with a tentative D call TRBD2 (6 bases). Germline V gene data show CDR1 as SGHTA and CDR2 as FQGNSA. The ends were cut back, 7 bases at V and 4 bases at J, with 17 bases in the middle. This CDR3 has 15 residues. CDR3 protein: CASILVAEGYNEQFF. CDR3 in DNA: TGTGCCAGCATCTTGGTAGCGGAGGGTTACAATGAGCAGTTCTTC. The entire variable domain, with the rest obtained from reference TRBV7-2 and TRBJ2-1, is as follows: GAGVSQSPSNKVTEKGKDVELRCDPISGHTALYWYRQSLGQGLEFLIYFQGNSAPDKSGLPSDRFSAERTGGSVSTLTIQRTQQEDSAVYLCASILVAEGYNEQFFGPGTRLTVL.

The rearrangement links TRBV11-2 to TRBJ2-3; 9 bases agree with TRBD1. This CDR3 is built from 15 residues. With V trimmed by 5 bases and J by 3 bases, 6 bases remained unmatched. From germline, CDR1 is SGHAT and CDR2 FQNNGV. The CDR3 DNA reads as TGTGCCAGCAGCCCCGGGACAGGGTTTACAGATACGCAGTATTTT. This codes for CASSPGTGFTDTQYF.

In the case of this clonotype: The CDR3 ends on some other residue instead of the conserved phenylalanine or tryptophan, so this is likely a read error. The DNA is left out, because the CDR3 cannot be placed on it with certainty; the CDR3 is given as TCRdb lists it. This rearrangement joins TRBV30 to TRBJ2-1. The CDR3 spans 10 residues, counting both ends. CDR1 and CDR2 (germline): GTSNPN, SVGIG (reference sequence). CDR3 region: CAWGNNERFL.

This clonotype was counted ten times or more. The rearrangement joins TRBV4-1 to TRBJ1-2; a possible D gene is TRBD1 (5 bases). With 0 bases removed from V and 8 bases from J, the gap between germline ends came to 16 bases. Looked up from germline, CDR1 is MGHRA and CDR2 is YSYEKL. The CDR3 sequence is 15 residues long. The CDR3, as DNA: TGCGCCAGCAGCCAAGAATCCTTTTTGGGACTAGGCTACACCTTC. Protein: CASSQESFLGLGYTF.

Ten or more counts support this clonotype. The chain couples TRBV5-1 to TRBJ2-2; D possibly corresponds to TRBD2 (5 bases). Trimming took 0 bases from V and 7 from J, leaving 13 bases between them. The CDR3 has 15 amino acids. CDR1 and CDR2 (germline): SGHRS, YFSETQ. The CDR3 nucleotides are TGCGCCAGCAGCTTGGTTGCTAGCCCCGACGGGGAGCTGTTTTTT. It translates to CASSLVASPDGELFF.

This clonotype was picked up many times. The chain joins TRBV7-2 to TRBJ1-1; D possibly corresponds to TRBD1 (6 bases). The V and J ends lost 3 bases and 1 base respectively, with 12 bases between them. The CDR3 consists of 15 residues. The germline V gene encodes CDR1 SGHTA and CDR2 FQGNSA. The CDR3 spells CASSFYGTKNTEAFF. The DNA of the CDR3 is TGTGCCAGCAGCTTCTACGGGACAAAGAACACTGAAGCTTTCTTT.

This clonotype occurred many times. V usage is TRBV24-1 and J usage is TRBJ2-2, with 9 positions matching TRBD2. V was pared by 9 bases and J by 5 bases, with 6 bases of the junction left unmatched. This CDR3 is built from 14 residues. Germline CDR1 is KGHDR and CDR2 is SFDVKD. CDR3 loop: CATSAGGRTGELFF. In DNA form, the CDR3 reads TGTGCCACCTCGGCGGGAGGGAGGACCGGGGAGCTGTTTTTT.